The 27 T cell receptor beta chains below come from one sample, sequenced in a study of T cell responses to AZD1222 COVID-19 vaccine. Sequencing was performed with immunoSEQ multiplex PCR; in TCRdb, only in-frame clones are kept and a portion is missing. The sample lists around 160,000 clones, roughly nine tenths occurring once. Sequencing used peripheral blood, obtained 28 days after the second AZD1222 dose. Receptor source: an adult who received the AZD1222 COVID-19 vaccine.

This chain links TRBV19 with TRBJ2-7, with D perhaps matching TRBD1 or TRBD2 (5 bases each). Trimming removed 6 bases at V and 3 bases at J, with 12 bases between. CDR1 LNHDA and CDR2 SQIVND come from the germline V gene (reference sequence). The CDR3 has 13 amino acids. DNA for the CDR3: TGTGCCAGTAGCCCGGGACGGAGCTACGAGCAGTACTTC. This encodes CASSPGRSYEQYF.

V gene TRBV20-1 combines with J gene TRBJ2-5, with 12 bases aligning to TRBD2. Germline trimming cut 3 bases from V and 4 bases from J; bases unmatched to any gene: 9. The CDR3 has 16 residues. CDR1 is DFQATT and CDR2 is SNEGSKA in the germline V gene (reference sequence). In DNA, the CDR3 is TGCAGTGCTAGTGCTAGCGGGGGGGCCCTAAGAGAGACCCAGTACTTC. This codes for CSASASGGALRETQYF.

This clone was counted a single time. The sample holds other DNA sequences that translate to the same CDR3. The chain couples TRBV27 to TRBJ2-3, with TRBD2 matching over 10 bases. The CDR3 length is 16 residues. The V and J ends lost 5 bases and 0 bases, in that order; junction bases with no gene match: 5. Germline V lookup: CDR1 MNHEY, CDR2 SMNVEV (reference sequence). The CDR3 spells CASSASGGTSTDTQYF. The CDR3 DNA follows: TGTGCCAGCAGTGCTAGCGGGGGAACAAGCACAGATACGCAGTATTTT.

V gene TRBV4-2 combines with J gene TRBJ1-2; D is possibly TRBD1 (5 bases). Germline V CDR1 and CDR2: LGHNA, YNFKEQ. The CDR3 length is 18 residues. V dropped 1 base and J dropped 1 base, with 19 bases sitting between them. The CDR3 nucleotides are TGTGCCAGCAGCCAAGTACCCCGGGGCAGACTTCTTAACTATGGCTACACCTTC. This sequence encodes CASSQVPRGRLLNYGYTF.

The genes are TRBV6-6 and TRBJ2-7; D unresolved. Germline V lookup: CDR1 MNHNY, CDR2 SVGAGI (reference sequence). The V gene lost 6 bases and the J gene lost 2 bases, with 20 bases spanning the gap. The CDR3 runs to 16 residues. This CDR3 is CASSLTSPIGPYEQYF. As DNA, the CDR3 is TGTGCCAGCAGCCTAACGTCCCCGATAGGACCCTACGAGCAGTACTTC.

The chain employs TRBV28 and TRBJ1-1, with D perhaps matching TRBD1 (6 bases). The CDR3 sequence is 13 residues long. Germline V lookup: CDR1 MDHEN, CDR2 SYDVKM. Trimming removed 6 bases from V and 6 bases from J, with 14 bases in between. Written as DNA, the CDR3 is TGTGCCAGCAGCCGCAAAAGGGGGTCTGAAGCTTTCTTT. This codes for CASSRKRGSEAFF.

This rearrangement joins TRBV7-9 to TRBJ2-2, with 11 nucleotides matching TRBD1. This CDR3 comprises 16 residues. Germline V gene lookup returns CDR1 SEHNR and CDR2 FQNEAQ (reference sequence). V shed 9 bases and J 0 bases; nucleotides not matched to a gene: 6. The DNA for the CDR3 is TGTGCCAGTCCGGGACAGGGGGTTGCGAACACCGGGGAGCTGTTTTTT. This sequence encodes CASPGQGVANTGELFF.

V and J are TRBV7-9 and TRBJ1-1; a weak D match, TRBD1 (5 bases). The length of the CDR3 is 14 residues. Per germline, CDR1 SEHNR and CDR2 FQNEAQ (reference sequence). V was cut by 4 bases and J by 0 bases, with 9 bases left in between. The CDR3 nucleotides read TGTGCCAGCAGCTCCGACAGTTTGAACACTGAAGCTTTCTTT. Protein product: CASSSDSLNTEAFF.

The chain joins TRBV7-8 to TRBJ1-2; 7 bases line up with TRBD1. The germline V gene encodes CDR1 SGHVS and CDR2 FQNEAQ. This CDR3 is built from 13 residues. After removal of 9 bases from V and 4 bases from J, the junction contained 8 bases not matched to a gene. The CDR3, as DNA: TGTGCCAGTACAGGGGATGTTCGCTATGGCTACACCTTC. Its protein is CASTGDVRYGYTF.

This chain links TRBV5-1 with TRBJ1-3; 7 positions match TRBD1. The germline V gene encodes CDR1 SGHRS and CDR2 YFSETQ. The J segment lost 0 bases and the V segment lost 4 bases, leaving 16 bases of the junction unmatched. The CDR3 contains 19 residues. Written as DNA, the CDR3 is TGCGCCAGCAGCCCGTATTCCAAACCTGGGACAGACTCTGGAAACACCATATATTTT. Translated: CASSPYSKPGTDSGNTIYF.

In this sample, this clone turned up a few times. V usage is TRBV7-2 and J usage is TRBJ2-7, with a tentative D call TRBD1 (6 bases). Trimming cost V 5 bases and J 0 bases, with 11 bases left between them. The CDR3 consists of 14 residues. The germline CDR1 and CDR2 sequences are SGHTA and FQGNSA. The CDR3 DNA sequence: TGTGCCAGCAGCCCACACAGGGACTCCTACGAGCAGTACTTC. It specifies CASSPHRDSYEQYF.

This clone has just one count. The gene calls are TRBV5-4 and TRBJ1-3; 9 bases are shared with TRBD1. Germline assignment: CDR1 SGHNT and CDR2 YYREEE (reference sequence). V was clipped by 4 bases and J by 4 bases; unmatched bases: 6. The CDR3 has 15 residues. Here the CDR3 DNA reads TGTGCCAGCAGCCCGGGACAGGGTGCCGGAAACACCATATATTTT. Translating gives CASSPGQGAGNTIYF.

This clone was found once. The CDR3 sequence is CASSLVRSASYEQYF. The CDR3, as DNA: TGTGCCAGCAGCTTAGTTCGCAGCGCCTCCTACGAGCAGTACTTC. This rearrangement joins TRBV7-9 to TRBJ2-7; D gene ambiguous. Trimming left V 1 base short and J 0 bases short, with 10 bases between. CDR1 SEHNR and CDR2 FQNEAQ come from the germline V gene (reference sequence). This CDR3 comprises 15 residues.

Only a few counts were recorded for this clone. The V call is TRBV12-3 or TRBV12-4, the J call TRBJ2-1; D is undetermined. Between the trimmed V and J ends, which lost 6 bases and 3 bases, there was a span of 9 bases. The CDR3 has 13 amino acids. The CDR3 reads CASRVGLYNEQFF. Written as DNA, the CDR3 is TGTGCCAGCAGGGTAGGGCTCTACAATGAGCAGTTCTTC.

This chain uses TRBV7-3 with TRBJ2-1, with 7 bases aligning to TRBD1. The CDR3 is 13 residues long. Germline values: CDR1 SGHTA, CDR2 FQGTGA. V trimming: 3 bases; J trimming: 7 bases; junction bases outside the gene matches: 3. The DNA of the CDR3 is TGTGCCAGCAGCTTCGGGACAGCTAATGAGCAGTTCTTC. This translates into CASSFGTANEQFF. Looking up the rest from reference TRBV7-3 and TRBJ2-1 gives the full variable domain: GAGVSQTPSNKVTEKGKYVELRCDPISGHTALYWYRQSLGQGPEFLIYFQGTGAADDSGLPNDRFFAVRPEGSVSTLKIQRTERGDSAVYLCASSFGTANEQFFGPGTRLTVL.

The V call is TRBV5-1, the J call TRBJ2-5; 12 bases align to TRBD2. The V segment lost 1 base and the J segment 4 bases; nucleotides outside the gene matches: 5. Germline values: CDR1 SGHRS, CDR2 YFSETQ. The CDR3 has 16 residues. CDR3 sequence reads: CASSLLLAGGGETQYF. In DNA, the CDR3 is TGCGCCAGCAGCTTGTTACTAGCGGGAGGAGGAGAGACCCAGTACTTC.

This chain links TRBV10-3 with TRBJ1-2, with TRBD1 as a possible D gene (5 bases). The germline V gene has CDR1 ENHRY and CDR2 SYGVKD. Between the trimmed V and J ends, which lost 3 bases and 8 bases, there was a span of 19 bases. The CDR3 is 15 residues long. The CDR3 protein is CAISEGVGGPSGYTF. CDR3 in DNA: TGTGCCATCAGTGAAGGTGTCGGGGGACCGAGCGGCTACACCTTC.

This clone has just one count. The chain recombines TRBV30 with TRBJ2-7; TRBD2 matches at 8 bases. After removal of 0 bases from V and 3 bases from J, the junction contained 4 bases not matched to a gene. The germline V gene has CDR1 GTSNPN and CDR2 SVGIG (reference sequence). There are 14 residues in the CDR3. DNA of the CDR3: TGTGCCTGGAGTGTACTGGCGGGAGGCTACGAGCAGTACTTC. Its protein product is CAWSVLAGGYEQYF.

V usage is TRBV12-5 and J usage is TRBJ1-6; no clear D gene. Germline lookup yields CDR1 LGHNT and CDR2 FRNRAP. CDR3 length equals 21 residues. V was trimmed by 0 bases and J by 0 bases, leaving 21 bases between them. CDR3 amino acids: CASGLVQGPVELSSYNSPLHF. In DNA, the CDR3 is TGTGCTAGTGGTTTGGTTCAAGGCCCAGTCGAGTTGAGCTCCTATAATTCACCCCTCCACTTT. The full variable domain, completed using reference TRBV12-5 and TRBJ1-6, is DARVTQTPRHKVTEMGQEVTMRCQPILGHNTVFWYRQTMMQGLELLAYFRNRAPLDDSGMPKDRFSAEMPDATLATLKIQPSEPRDSAVYFCASGLVQGPVELSSYNSPLHFGNGTRLTVT.

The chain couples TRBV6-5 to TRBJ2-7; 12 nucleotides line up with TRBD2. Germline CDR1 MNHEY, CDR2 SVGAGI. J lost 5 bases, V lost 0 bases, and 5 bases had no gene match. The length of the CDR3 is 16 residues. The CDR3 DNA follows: TGTGCCAGCAGTTACTCGCTAGCGGGAGGGTTCCACGAGCAGTACTTC. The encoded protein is CASSYSLAGGFHEQYF.

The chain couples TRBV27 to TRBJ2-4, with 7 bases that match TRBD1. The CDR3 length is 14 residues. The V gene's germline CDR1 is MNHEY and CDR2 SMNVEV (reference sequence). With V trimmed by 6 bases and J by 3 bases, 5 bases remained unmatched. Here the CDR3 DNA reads TGTGCCAGCAGCAAGACAGGGTTCAAAAACATTCAGTACTTC. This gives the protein CASSKTGFKNIQYF.

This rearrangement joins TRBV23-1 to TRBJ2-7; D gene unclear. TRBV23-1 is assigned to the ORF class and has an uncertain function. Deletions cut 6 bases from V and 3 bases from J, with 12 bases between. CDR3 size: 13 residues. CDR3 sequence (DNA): TGCGCCAGCAGCCTCGGGCGTGGCTACGAGCAGTACTTC. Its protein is CASSLGRGYEQYF.

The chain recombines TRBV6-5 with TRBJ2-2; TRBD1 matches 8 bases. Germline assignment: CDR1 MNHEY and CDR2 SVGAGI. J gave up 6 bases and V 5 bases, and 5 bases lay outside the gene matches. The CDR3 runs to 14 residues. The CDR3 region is CASSPQGVAGELFF. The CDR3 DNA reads TGTGCCAGCAGTCCACAGGGGGTTGCCGGGGAGCTGTTTTTT.

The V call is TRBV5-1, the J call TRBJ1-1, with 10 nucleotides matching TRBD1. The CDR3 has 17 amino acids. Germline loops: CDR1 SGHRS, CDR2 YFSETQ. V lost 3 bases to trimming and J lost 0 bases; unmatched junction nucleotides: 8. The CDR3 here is CASSYTGTGALNTEAFF. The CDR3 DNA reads TGCGCCAGCAGCTATACCGGGACAGGGGCCTTGAACACTGAAGCTTTCTTT. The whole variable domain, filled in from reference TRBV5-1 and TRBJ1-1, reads KAGVTQTPRYLIKTRGQQVTLSCSPISGHRSVSWYQQTPGQGLQFLFEYFSETQRNKGNFPGRFSGRQFSNSRSEMNVSTLELGDSALYLCASSYTGTGALNTEAFFGQGTRLTVV.

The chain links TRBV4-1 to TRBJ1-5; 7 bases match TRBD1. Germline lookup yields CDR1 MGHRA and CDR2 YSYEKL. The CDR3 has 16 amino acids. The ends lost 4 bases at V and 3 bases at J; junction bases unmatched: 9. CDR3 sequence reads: CASSLSGTELNQPQHF. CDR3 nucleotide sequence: TGCGCCAGCAGCCTCTCTGGGACAGAACTCAATCAGCCCCAGCATTTT.

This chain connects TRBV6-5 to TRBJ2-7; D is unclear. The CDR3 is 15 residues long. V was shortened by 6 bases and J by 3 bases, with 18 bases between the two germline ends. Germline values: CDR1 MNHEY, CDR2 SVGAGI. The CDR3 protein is CASRGLVRQHYEQYF. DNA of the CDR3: TGTGCCAGCAGGGGGTTGGTAAGACAACACTACGAGCAGTACTTC.

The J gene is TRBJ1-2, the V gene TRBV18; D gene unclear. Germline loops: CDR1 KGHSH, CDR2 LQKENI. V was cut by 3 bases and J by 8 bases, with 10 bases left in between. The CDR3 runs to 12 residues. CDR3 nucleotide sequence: TGTGCCAGCTCACCGGAGGTCGGGGGCTACACCTTC. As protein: CASSPEVGGYTF.